A single T cell receptor (beta chain) is shown here with its context. Antigen: not known. These data come from a study of T cell repertoires in cytomegalovirus infection. Study-level information: Through public TCR beta signatures, both CMV infection and matching HLA type were indicated. Study-level points and caveats: The cumulative frequency of public TCR beta families identified carriers of CMV plus the relevant HLA. HLA-C-restricted CMV clonotypes gave the most frequent clonotype in two of eight donors.

TCRdb analysed the reads with MiXCR anew, one entry per CDR3 protein. The sample holds roughly 500,000 distinct CDR3 sequences, about 44% seen once. This CDR3 region has 17 residues. The V gene's germline CDR1 is SGHAT and CDR2 FQNNGV. V was pared by 1 base and J by 1 base, with 16 bases between. The chain uses TRBV11-2 and TRBJ1-1; D not certain. The receptor was derived from a human donor in good health (CMV status not recorded). Some clones in this sample may be carry-over from other donors' samples. The input for sequencing was cultured PBMCs, taken from culture after CMV antigen stimulation. Here the CDR3 DNA reads TGTGCCAGCAGCTTAGCTTCGGTATCCTTTTCGAACACTGAAGCTTTCTTT. Its protein is CASSLASVSFSNTEAFF.